This T cell receptor (beta chain) was captured in a study of blood T cell repertoires in COVID-19. Study overall: Specimens from acute and convalescent COVID-19 originated in the United States, Italy and Spain.

Assay: immunoSEQ multiplex PCR; the TCRdb copy retains only in-frame clones and omits some. The data hold around 130,000 clones, with about 88% observed a single time. Per germline, CDR1 WSHSY and CDR2 SAAADI. The CDR3 is 13 residues long. The ends lost 4 bases at V and 11 bases at J; junction bases unmatched: 7. The chain combines TRBV10-2 with TRBJ1-1; 10 bases line up with TRBD1. The clonotype originates from a woman older than 75 with acute or convalescent COVID-19. Sequences were obtained from peripheral blood. The CDR3 nucleotides are TGCGCCAGCAGTGGACAGGGGGCCAACGGGGCTTTCTTT. This translates into CASSGQGANGAFF.